Only a few counts were recorded for the clone carrying this T cell receptor (beta chain). Only in-frame clones appear in the TCRdb table, and some are missing; sequencing was by immunoSEQ multiplex PCR. Of more than 85,000 clones detected, roughly 89% appear once; the ten largest clones hold around 14%. V lost 6 bases to trimming and J lost 3 bases, with 3 bases between them. This CDR3 has 11 residues. This sample is part of a study of T cell responses to AZD1222 COVID-19 vaccine. The material was peripheral blood, obtained 28 days after the second AZD1222 dose. The receptor comes from an adult who received the AZD1222 COVID-19 vaccine. The chain employs TRBV12-3 or TRBV12-4 and TRBJ1-3; D is unclear. The CDR3 reads CASRVGNTIYF. The CDR3 DNA sequence: TGTGCCAGCAGGGTTGGAAACACCATATATTTT.